This record covers a single T cell receptor beta chain. This record belongs to a study of cytomegalovirus exposure and HLA in healthy donors. The PCR had 60 Vbeta and 13 Jbeta primers. Profiling relied on immunoSEQ multiplex PCR, and the TCRdb table lists in-frame clones only, not all of them. The table includes tens of thousands of clones, around four fifths detected once. CDR1 SGHNT and CDR2 YENEEA come from the germline V gene. V was shortened by 1 base and J by 9 bases, with 10 bases between the two germline ends. This CDR3 is built from 13 residues. The TCR was taken from a woman in her 40s in good health and CMV-seronegative. The gene calls are TRBV11-3 and TRBJ2-1; D remains unclear. Sequencing input: PBMCs. DNA of the CDR3: TGTGCCAGCAGCTTAGTACGGGTTGGTGAGCAGTTCTTC. Translating it yields CASSLVRVGEQFF.